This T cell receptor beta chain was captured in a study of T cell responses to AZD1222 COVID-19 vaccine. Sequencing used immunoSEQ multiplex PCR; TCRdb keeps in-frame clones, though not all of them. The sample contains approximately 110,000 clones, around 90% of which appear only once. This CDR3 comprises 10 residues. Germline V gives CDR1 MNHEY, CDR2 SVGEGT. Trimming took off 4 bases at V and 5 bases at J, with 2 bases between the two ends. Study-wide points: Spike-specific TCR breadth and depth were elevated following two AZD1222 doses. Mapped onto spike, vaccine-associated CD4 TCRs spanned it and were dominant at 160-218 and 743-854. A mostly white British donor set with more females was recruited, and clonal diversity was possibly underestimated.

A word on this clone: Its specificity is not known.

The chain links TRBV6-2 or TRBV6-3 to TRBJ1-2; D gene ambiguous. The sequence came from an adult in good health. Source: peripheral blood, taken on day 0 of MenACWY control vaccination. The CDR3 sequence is CASSSYGYTF. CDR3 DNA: TGTGCCAGCAGTTCTTATGGCTACACCTTC.